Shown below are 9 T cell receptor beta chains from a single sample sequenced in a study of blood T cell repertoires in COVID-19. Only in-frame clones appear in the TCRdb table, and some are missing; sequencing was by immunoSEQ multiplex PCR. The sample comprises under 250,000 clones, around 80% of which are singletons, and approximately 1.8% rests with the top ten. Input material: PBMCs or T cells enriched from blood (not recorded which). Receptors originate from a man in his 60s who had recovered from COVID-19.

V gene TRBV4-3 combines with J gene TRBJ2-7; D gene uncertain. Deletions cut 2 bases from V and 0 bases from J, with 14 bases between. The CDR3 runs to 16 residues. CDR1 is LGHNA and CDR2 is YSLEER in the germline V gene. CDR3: CASSQTAGPSSYEQYF. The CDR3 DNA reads TGCGCCAGCAGCCAAACGGCAGGCCCCAGCTCCTACGAGCAGTACTTC.

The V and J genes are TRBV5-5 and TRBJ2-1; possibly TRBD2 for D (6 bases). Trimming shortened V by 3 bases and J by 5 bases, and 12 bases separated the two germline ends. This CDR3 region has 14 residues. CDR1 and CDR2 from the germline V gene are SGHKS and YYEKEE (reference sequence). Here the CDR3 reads CASSYAGRHNEQFF. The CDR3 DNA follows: TGTGCCAGCAGCTACGCCGGGAGACACAATGAGCAGTTCTTC.

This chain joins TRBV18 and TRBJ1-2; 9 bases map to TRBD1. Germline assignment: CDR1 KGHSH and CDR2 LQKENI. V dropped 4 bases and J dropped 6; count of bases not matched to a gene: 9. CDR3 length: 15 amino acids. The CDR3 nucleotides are TGTGCCAGCTCACAAGGGCGGACAGGGGAAGATGGCTACACCTTC. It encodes CASSQGRTGEDGYTF. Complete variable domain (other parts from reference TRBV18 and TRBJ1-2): NAGVMQNPRHLVRRRGQEARLRCSPMKGHSHVYWYRQLPEEGLKFMVYLQKENIIDESGMPKERFSAEFPKEGPSILRIQQVVRGDSAAYFCASSQGRTGEDGYTFGSGTRLTVV.

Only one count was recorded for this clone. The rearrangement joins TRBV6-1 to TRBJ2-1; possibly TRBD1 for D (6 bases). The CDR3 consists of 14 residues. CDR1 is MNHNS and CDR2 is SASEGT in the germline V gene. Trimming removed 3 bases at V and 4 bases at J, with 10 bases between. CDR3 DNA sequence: TGTGCCAGCAGTGACCAGGGGTTGTACAATGAGCAGTTCTTC. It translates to CASSDQGLYNEQFF.

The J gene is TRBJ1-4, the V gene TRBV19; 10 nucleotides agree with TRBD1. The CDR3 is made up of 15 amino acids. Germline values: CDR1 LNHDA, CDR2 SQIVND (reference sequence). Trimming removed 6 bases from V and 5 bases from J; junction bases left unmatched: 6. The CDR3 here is CASRRDRGPNEKLFF. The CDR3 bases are TGTGCCAGTAGGCGGGACAGGGGACCCAATGAAAAACTGTTTTTT.

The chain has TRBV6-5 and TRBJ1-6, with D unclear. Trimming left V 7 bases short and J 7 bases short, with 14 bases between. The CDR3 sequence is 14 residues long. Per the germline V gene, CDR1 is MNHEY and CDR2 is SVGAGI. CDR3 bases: TGTGCCAGCAACCTGGGCTTAAGGAATTCACCCCTCCACTTT. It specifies CASNLGLRNSPLHF.

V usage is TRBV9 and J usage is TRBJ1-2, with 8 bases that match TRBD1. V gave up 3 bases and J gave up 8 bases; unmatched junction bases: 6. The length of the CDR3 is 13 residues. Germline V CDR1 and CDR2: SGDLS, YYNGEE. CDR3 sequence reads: CASSAIRGPGYTF. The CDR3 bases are TGTGCCAGCAGCGCCATCAGGGGGCCGGGCTACACCTTC.

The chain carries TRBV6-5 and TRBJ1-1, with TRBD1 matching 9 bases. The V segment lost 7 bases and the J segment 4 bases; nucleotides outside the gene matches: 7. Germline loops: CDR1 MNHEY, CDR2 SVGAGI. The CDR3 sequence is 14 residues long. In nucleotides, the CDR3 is TGTGCCAGCACCACGGACAGGGGAGGCACTGAAGCTTTCTTT. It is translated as CASTTDRGGTEAFF.

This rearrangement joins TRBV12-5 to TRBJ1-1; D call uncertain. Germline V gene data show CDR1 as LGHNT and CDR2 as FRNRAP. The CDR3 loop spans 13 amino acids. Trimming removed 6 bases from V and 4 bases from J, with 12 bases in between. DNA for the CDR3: TGTGCTAGTGGCCGCGGTGTACCCACTGAAGCTTTCTTT. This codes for CASGRGVPTEAFF.